These 26 T cell receptor beta chains share one sample of origin, sequenced in a study of cytomegalovirus exposure and HLA in healthy donors. Primers: 60 Vbeta forward and 13 Jbeta reverse. The protocol was immunoSEQ multiplex PCR, while the TCRdb copy is restricted to in-frame clones and leaves out a portion. The table records fewer than 150,000 clones, approximately 80% of them present only once. The sequenced sample consisted of PBMCs. Receptor source: a woman aged 40 to 55 in good health and CMV-seropositive.

The chain has TRBV6-6 and TRBJ2-7; 9 nucleotides agree with TRBD1. With 1 base clipped from V and 5 bases from J, the junction kept 3 bases outside the gene matches. Per germline, CDR1 MNHNY and CDR2 SVGAGI (reference sequence). CDR3 length equals 14 residues. The CDR3 sequence is CASSYWDREDEQYF. The CDR3 DNA is TGTGCCAGCAGTTACTGGGACAGGGAGGACGAGCAGTACTTC.

This rearrangement joins TRBV6-5 to TRBJ1-3, with unresolved D. The CDR3 has 15 residues. Per the germline V gene, CDR1 is MNHEY and CDR2 is SVGAGI. V was cut by 6 bases and J by 2 bases, with 14 bases left in between. CDR3 protein: CASRRVRDAGNTIYF. The CDR3 nucleotides read TGTGCCAGCAGACGCGTCCGGGATGCTGGAAACACCATATATTTT.

The chain uses TRBV7-2 and TRBJ2-7, with a possible D match to TRBD1 (6 bases). Germline loops: CDR1 SGHTA, CDR2 FQGNSA. CDR3 length: 15 residues. Trimming pared 0 bases from V and 3 bases from J, leaving 12 bases between. The CDR3 bases are TGTGCCAGCAGCTTAGCGCCCGACAGGATCTACGAGCAGTACTTC. This encodes CASSLAPDRIYEQYF.

The chain uses TRBV6-5 and TRBJ2-5, with TRBD1 matching 7 bases. The length of the CDR3 is 16 residues. Germline lookup yields CDR1 MNHEY and CDR2 SVGAGI. Germline trimming cut 0 bases from V and 0 bases from J; bases unmatched to any gene: 4. The CDR3 sequence: CASSYSGGAYQETQYF. The CDR3 coding sequence is TGTGCCAGCAGTTACTCAGGGGGCGCATACCAAGAGACCCAGTACTTC.

The V gene is TRBV6-1, the J gene TRBJ2-7; D not resolved. CDR3 length: 13 residues. Germline V lookup: CDR1 MNHNS, CDR2 SASEGT. Trimming took off 8 bases at V and 5 bases at J, with 16 bases between the two ends. CDR3 nucleotides: TGTGCCAGCTCACCCATCGACTCGAACGAGCAGTACTTC. Translated, it gives CASSPIDSNEQYF.

The rearrangement links TRBV7-9 to TRBJ1-4; possible D gene TRBD1, 5 bases. V shed 5 bases and J shed 5 bases, with 15 bases lying between them. Germline loops: CDR1 SEHNR, CDR2 FQNEAQ (reference sequence). CDR3 length: 15 residues. The chain's CDR3 is CASSPATGYNEKLFF. DNA for the CDR3: TGTGCCAGCAGCCCCGCCACAGGTTACAATGAAAAACTGTTTTTT.

This chain joins TRBV29-1 and TRBJ2-2; TRBD2 aligns across 7 bases. CDR1 SQVTM and CDR2 ANQGSEA come from the germline V gene. The CDR3 is 13 residues long. Trimming cost V 3 bases and J 4 bases; bases outside gene matches: 2. The CDR3 DNA reads as TGCAGCGTTGACCCTAGCGGCACCGGGGAGCTGTTTTTT. This translates into CSVDPSGTGELFF.

The genes are TRBV19 and TRBJ2-7; 9 bases are shared with TRBD1. The CDR3 is 12 amino acids. CDR1 LNHDA and CDR2 SQIVND come from the germline V gene (reference sequence). Germline trimming cut 5 bases from V and 4 bases from J; bases unmatched to any gene: 0. The CDR3 protein is CASSDRGYEQYF. The CDR3 bases are TGTGCCAGTAGTGACAGGGGGTACGAGCAGTACTTC.

The chain combines TRBV7-8 with TRBJ2-2; TRBD1 aligns across 8 bases. The junction had 12 bases not matched to a gene; V was cut back by 4 bases and J by 8 bases. The CDR3 runs to 16 residues. CDR1 is SGHVS, CDR2 FQNEAQ, per germline. DNA of the CDR3: TGTGCCAGCAGCTCGGGGACAGGAATAAATAGGGGGGAGCTGTTTTTT. Amino acids: CASSSGTGINRGELFF.

V and J are TRBV5-5 and TRBJ2-2; 8 nucleotides align to TRBD1. Germline trimming cut 1 base from V and 5 bases from J; bases unmatched to any gene: 7. CDR1 SGHKS and CDR2 YYEKEE come from the germline V gene (reference sequence). The CDR3 covers 16 residues. Here the CDR3 DNA reads TGTGCCAGCAGCTTGTACTACACAGGGGGGACCGGGGAGCTGTTTTTT. Translating gives CASSLYYTGGTGELFF.

The chain carries TRBV5-4 and TRBJ2-6; the match to TRBD2 covers 7 bases. This CDR3 is 18 amino acids long. Germline V gene sequence: CDR1 SGHNT, CDR2 YYREEE (reference sequence). Germline trimming cut 1 base from V and 0 bases from J; bases unmatched to any gene: 7. The DNA for the CDR3 is TGTGCCAGCAGCTTGATGGGAGGGGCAAGCTCTGGGGCCAACGTCCTGACTTTC. Translation gives CASSLMGGASSGANVLTF. Filled out from reference TRBV5-4 and TRBJ2-6, the complete variable domain reads ETGVTQSPTHLIKTRGQQVTLRCSSQSGHNTVSWYQQALGQGPQFIFQYYREEENGRGNFPPRFSGLQFPNYSSELNVNALELDDSALYLCASSLMGGASSGANVLTFGAGSRLTVL.

The gene calls are TRBV5-1 and TRBJ2-5, with 8 bases lining up with TRBD2. Trimming removed 3 bases from V and 5 bases from J; junction bases left unmatched: 12. Germline V gene lookup returns CDR1 SGHRS and CDR2 YFSETQ. CDR3 length: 16 amino acids. The CDR3: CASSSGGPLTGETQYF. For the CDR3, the DNA is TGCGCCAGCAGCTCGGGAGGGCCCTTAACTGGGGAGACCCAGTACTTC.

The gene calls are TRBV7-9 and TRBJ2-1; TRBD2 matches at 11 bases. CDR3 length: 15 residues. Trimming cost V 5 bases and J 3 bases; bases outside gene matches: 3. Germline V gives CDR1 SEHNR, CDR2 FQNEAQ (reference sequence). Here the CDR3 DNA reads TGTGCCAGCAGCGCGGGACTAGCGGACTACAATGAGCAGTTCTTC. This encodes CASSAGLADYNEQFF.

This clone was detected a few times. CDR3 residues: CASNRQMNTEAFF. The CDR3 nucleotides read TGTGCCAGCAACCGACAGATGAACACTGAAGCTTTCTTT. V is TRBV7-2 and J is TRBJ1-1, with TRBD1 as a possible D gene (5 bases). The CDR3 contains 13 residues. Trimming shortened V by 7 bases and J by 0 bases, and 9 bases separated the two germline ends. Per the germline V gene, CDR1 is SGHTA and CDR2 is FQGNSA.

This rearrangement joins TRBV11-3 to TRBJ2-3; D unclear. The CDR3 is 14 amino acids. The V end was cut by 7 bases, the J end by 3 bases, with 14 bases between. The V gene's germline CDR1 is SGHNT and CDR2 YENEEA. The CDR3 is CASNRKSRTDTQYF. The CDR3 DNA is TGTGCCAGCAACCGAAAATCTAGAACAGATACGCAGTATTTT.

The genes are TRBV7-8 and TRBJ2-5, with 8 nucleotides matching TRBD1. Germline lookup yields CDR1 SGHVS and CDR2 FQNEAQ. The CDR3 runs to 13 residues. V lost 4 bases to trimming and J lost 5 bases; unmatched junction nucleotides: 3. Here the CDR3 DNA reads TGTGCCAGCAGCTCGGACAGGGCGGAGACCCAGTACTTC. Translation: CASSSDRAETQYF.

The chain has TRBV5-1 and TRBJ2-2; 10 nucleotides agree with TRBD2. CDR1 and CDR2 (germline): SGHRS, YFSETQ. V was clipped by 4 bases and J by 5 bases; unmatched bases: 5. The CDR3 is 15 residues long. CDR3 bases: TGCGCCAGCAGCCCGACTAGCGGGTGGACCGGGGAGCTGTTTTTT. Translating it yields CASSPTSGWTGELFF.

The chain combines TRBV2 with TRBJ2-5; 12 positions agree with TRBD1. CDR1 and CDR2 (germline): SNHLY, FYNNEI. Trimming removed 5 bases from V and 4 bases from J; junction bases left unmatched: 5. The CDR3 has 15 residues. CDR3 region: CASSWDRGQGETQYF. Written as DNA, the CDR3 is TGTGCCAGCAGTTGGGACAGGGGGCAAGGAGAGACCCAGTACTTC.

The CDR3 nucleotides are TGTGCCAGCAGCCGCTCAACCGGGACAGGCGATGGCTACACCTTC. Encoded protein: CASSRSTGTGDGYTF. The chain uses TRBV7-9 and TRBJ1-2; 8 nucleotides align to TRBD1. Germline assignment: CDR1 SEHNR and CDR2 FQNEAQ (reference sequence). The CDR3 is 15 amino acids. The ends lost 5 bases at V and 6 bases at J; junction bases unmatched: 11.

J is TRBJ1-2 and V is TRBV13, with D tentatively TRBD1 (5 bases). This CDR3 comprises 15 residues. Per the germline V gene, CDR1 is PRHDT and CDR2 is FYEKMQ (reference sequence). The ends were cut back, 4 bases at V and 6 bases at J, with 18 bases in the middle. In nucleotides, the CDR3 is TGTGCCAGCAGCTCGGCGGGCGGGGCGCGCAATGGCTACACCTTC. Its translation is CASSSAGGARNGYTF. The variable domain in full, with the rest retrieved from reference TRBV13 and TRBJ1-2, is AAGVIQSPRHLIKEKRETATLKCYPIPRHDTVYWYQQGPGQDPQFLISFYEKMQSDKGSIPDRFSAQQFSDYHSELNMSSLELGDSALYFCASSSAGGARNGYTFGSGTRLTVV.

This chain connects TRBV5-5 to TRBJ2-5; the D gene is possibly TRBD1 (5 bases). Germline loops: CDR1 SGHKS, CDR2 YYEKEE (reference sequence). The CDR3 sequence is 14 residues long. V was trimmed by 1 base and J by 2 bases, leaving 9 bases between them. CDR3 sequence: CASSLMWTQETQYF. CDR3 DNA sequence: TGTGCCAGCAGCTTGATGTGGACACAAGAGACCCAGTACTTC. Full variable domain (rest looked up from reference TRBV5-5 and TRBJ2-5): DAGVTQSPTHLIKTRGQQVTLRCSPISGHKSVSWYQQVLGQGPQFIFQYYEKEERGRGNFPDRFSARQFPNYSSELNVNALLLGDSALYLCASSLMWTQETQYFGPGTRLLVL.

The chain has TRBV9 and TRBJ2-4, with 9 bases aligning to TRBD2. This CDR3 has 15 amino acids. CDR1 and CDR2 from the germline V gene are SGDLS and YYNGEE. V trimming: 3 bases; J trimming: 8 bases; junction bases outside the gene matches: 9. This CDR3 reads CASSERGREGDIQYF. The CDR3, as DNA: TGTGCCAGCAGCGAGAGGGGGCGGGAGGGAGACATTCAGTACTTC.

The count of this clone is one. The V and J genes are TRBV15 and TRBJ2-3, with 8 bases aligning to TRBD1. J gave up 0 bases and V 5 bases, and 1 base lay outside the gene matches. This CDR3 comprises 14 residues. The germline CDR1 and CDR2 sequences are LNHNV and YYDKDF (reference sequence). Here the CDR3 DNA reads TGTGCCACCAGCGGGGACAGGAGCACAGATACGCAGTATTTT. It yields the protein CATSGDRSTDTQYF.

The rearrangement uses TRBV19 and TRBJ1-1, with D possibly being TRBD1 (6 bases). The V end lost 6 bases, the J end lost 11 bases, and 22 bases lay between the germline ends. Germline V gene sequence: CDR1 LNHDA, CDR2 SQIVND (reference sequence). CDR3 length equals 14 residues. Here the CDR3 reads CASSPETGGVDAFF. CDR3 DNA sequence: TGTGCCAGTAGCCCCGAGACGGGGGGCGTGGACGCTTTCTTT.

This rearrangement joins TRBV29-1 to TRBJ2-5; D may be TRBD1 (6 bases). The germline V gene has CDR1 SQVTM and CDR2 ANQGSEA. CDR3 length equals 13 residues. V was cut by 7 bases and J by 3 bases, with 15 bases left in between. The DNA of the CDR3 is TGCAGCGGCACCGACAGGCCCGAAGAGACCCAGTACTTC. Residues: CSGTDRPEETQYF.

This rearrangement joins TRBV6-1 to TRBJ2-5, with no clear D. The end of the DNA fits TRBJ2-7 better, so the J call may be wrong. Per the germline V gene, CDR1 is MNHNS and CDR2 is SASEGT. This CDR3 has 15 amino acids. As DNA, the CDR3 is TGTGCCAGCAGTGAAAGAGCACTTAGCTCCTACGAGCAGTACTTC. It is translated as CASSERALSSYEQYF.